A single sample gave rise to the 8 T cell receptor beta chains below, sequenced in a study of PD-1 blockade in classical Hodgkin lymphoma (dated by TCRdb to 2018 to 2021). This specimen's time point label, interpreted: cycle 1 day 1 (C1D1), immediately before nivolumab initiation. Every trial patient had relapsed after autologous stem cell transplantation, and cohorts A, B and C differed in prior brentuximab vedotin exposure. Library preparation employed the immunoSEQ multiplex PCR assay. TCRdb's version of the immuneACCESS table is confined to in-frame rearrangements and falls short of the full clone set. An unresolved V gene accounts for under half of the shortfall where checked; the remainder is of unknown origin. Here the sample has about 21,000 clones; about two thirds occur a single time. The biggest ten clones account for 15% to 20% of the sample. The material was peripheral blood mononuclear cells (PBMCs), obtained at baseline. The source of these receptors is a human donor with classical Hodgkin lymphoma.

This clone occurred once. The chain links TRBV4-3 to TRBJ2-1, with a tentative D call TRBD2 (5 bases). The CDR3 is made up of 17 amino acids. CDR1 and CDR2 from the germline V gene are LGHNA and YSLEER. V was pared by 0 bases and J by 0 bases, with 12 bases between. CDR3 loop: CASSQDGRGSSYNEQFF. Here the CDR3 DNA reads TGCGCCAGCAGCCAAGATGGTCGAGGGAGCTCCTACAATGAGCAGTTCTTC.

The J gene is TRBJ1-3, the V gene TRBV19, with D uncertain. There are 15 residues in the CDR3. CDR1 and CDR2 (germline): LNHDA, SQIVND (reference sequence). V dropped 3 bases and J dropped 0 bases, with 9 bases sitting between them. CDR3 protein: CASSIGPLSGNTIYF. The CDR3 DNA reads TGTGCCAGTAGTATCGGCCCCCTCTCTGGAAACACCATATATTTT.

The V and J genes are TRBV4-1 and TRBJ1-4; D not resolved. V gave up 1 base and J gave up 3 bases, with 12 bases separating them. The V gene's germline CDR1 is MGHRA and CDR2 YSYEKL. The length of the CDR3 is 16 residues. CDR3 sequence (DNA): TGCGCCAGCAGCCAAGGCATGGTGGTGCCTAATGAAAAACTGTTTTTT. This gives the protein CASSQGMVVPNEKLFF.

The V call is TRBV19, the J call TRBJ2-2; tentative D call: TRBD1 (6 bases). CDR3 length: 16 amino acids. Germline V lookup: CDR1 LNHDA, CDR2 SQIVND (reference sequence). The V and J ends lost 6 bases and 4 bases respectively, with 18 bases between them. The CDR3 DNA is TGTGCCAGTAGGCAGGGACACCAACTTCTCACCGGGGAGCTGTTTTTT. The encoded protein is CASRQGHQLLTGELFF.

V is TRBV27 and J is TRBJ2-4; the D gene could be TRBD1 or TRBD2 (5 bases each). The CDR3 is 16 amino acids. Germline-derived CDR1 and CDR2 are MNHEY and SMNVEV (reference sequence). V was pared by 5 bases and J by 0 bases, with 14 bases between. The CDR3 sequence: CASSGYGTIAKNIQYF. The CDR3 DNA is TGTGCCAGCAGTGGCTATGGGACCATAGCCAAAAACATTCAGTACTTC.

The V gene is TRBV27, the J gene TRBJ1-1, with TRBD1 identical over 9 bases. Trimming at V came to 5 bases and at J to 1 base, leaving 5 bases not matched to a gene. The germline V gene encodes CDR1 MNHEY and CDR2 SMNVEV (reference sequence). There are 15 residues in the CDR3. CDR3 residues: CASSEGGQGNTEAFF. In DNA form, the CDR3 reads TGTGCCAGCAGTGAGGGGGGACAGGGGAACACTGAAGCTTTCTTT.

V usage is TRBV5-1 and J usage is TRBJ2-3; unclear D gene. Trimming stripped 4 bases from V and 2 bases from J, with 11 bases between. The germline V gene encodes CDR1 SGHRS and CDR2 YFSETQ. The CDR3 contains 14 residues. The CDR3 loop is CASSPGPPTDTQYF. The CDR3 coding sequence is TGCGCCAGCAGCCCTGGACCCCCCACAGATACGCAGTATTTT.

CDR3 amino acids: CASSLGQFRDTQYF. CDR3 nucleotide sequence: TGTGCCAGCAGTCTAGGACAGTTCAGGGATACGCAGTATTTT. This rearrangement joins TRBV7-8 to TRBJ2-3; D perhaps matches TRBD1 (6 bases). V lost 6 bases and J lost 6, with 16 bases in between. Germline assignment: CDR1 SGHVS and CDR2 FQNEAQ. The CDR3 loop spans 14 amino acids.